These 8 T cell receptor beta chains originate from one sample sequenced in a study of blood T cell repertoires in COVID-19. Here immunoSEQ multiplex PCR was the method, and the copy in TCRdb shows in-frame clones only, minus some. The repertoire has about 190,000 clones, 88% of them found once; the top ten carry 5.5% to 7%. The sequencing sample was made of peripheral blood. These receptors were obtained from a woman between 40 and 50 years old who had recovered from COVID-19.

The V call is TRBV28, the J call TRBJ2-3; TRBD2 matches at 9 bases. Germline V gives CDR1 MDHEN, CDR2 SYDVKM. Trimming cost V 7 bases and J 0 bases; bases outside gene matches: 14. This CDR3 comprises 18 residues. The CDR3 spells CASTQYSSGAPSTDTQYF. The CDR3 region has the DNA TGTGCCAGCACCCAATACTCTAGCGGGGCTCCTAGCACAGATACGCAGTATTTT.

The V and J genes are TRBV27 and TRBJ2-7; 8 nucleotides line up with TRBD1. Germline CDR1 is MNHEY and CDR2 is SMNVEV (reference sequence). This CDR3 has 18 residues. The V segment lost 5 bases and the J segment 6 bases; nucleotides outside the gene matches: 21. CDR3 bases: TGTGCCAGCAGTCCCCGTAGGGTTTCCGAGGACAGGGTGGGCGAGCAGTACTTC. This translates into CASSPRRVSEDRVGEQYF.

The chain recombines TRBV28 with TRBJ1-5; TRBD1 might be the D (6 bases). Germline-derived CDR1 and CDR2 are MDHEN and SYDVKM. CDR3 size: 13 residues. Trimming removed 5 bases from V and 9 bases from J, with 14 bases in between. Here the CDR3 reads CASSTRQARPQHF. DNA of the CDR3: TGTGCCAGCAGTACAAGACAGGCCCGGCCCCAGCATTTT.

The chain is built from TRBV7-6 and TRBJ2-5; no clear D gene. The CDR3 is 13 amino acids. Trimming pared 3 bases from V and 5 bases from J, leaving 10 bases between. CDR1 and CDR2 (germline): SGHVS, FNYEAQ. CDR3: CASSFISPETQYF. The CDR3, as DNA: TGTGCCAGCAGCTTTATTTCCCCTGAGACCCAGTACTTC. Based on the CDR3 plus reference TRBV7-6 and TRBJ2-5, the full variable domain is GAGVSQSPRYKVTKRGQDVALRCDPISGHVSLYWYRQALGQGPEFLTYFNYEAQQDKSGLPNDRFSAERPEGSISTLTIQRTEQRDSAMYRCASSFISPETQYFGPGTRLLVL.

CDR3 DNA: TGTGCCAGCAGTGAAGGGCGACAGGCCCTGGGGAAACTGTTTTTT. Translated, it gives CASSEGRQALGKLFF. The chain links TRBV6-1 to TRBJ1-4, with a possible D match to TRBD1 (6 bases). The CDR3 is 15 amino acids. Germline CDR1 reads MNHNS; CDR2 reads SASEGT. V lost 1 base to trimming and J lost 11 bases, with 17 bases between them.

The J gene is TRBJ1-2, the V gene TRBV2, with 7 positions matching TRBD1. The germline V gene has CDR1 SNHLY and CDR2 FYNNEI. Trimming removed 4 bases from V and 3 bases from J; junction bases left unmatched: 2. The length of the CDR3 is 13 residues. The CDR3 region is CASSGTGHYGYTF. The DNA for the CDR3 is TGTGCCAGCAGTGGGACAGGCCACTATGGCTACACCTTC.

V gene TRBV4-1 combines with J gene TRBJ2-7; possible D gene TRBD2, 6 bases. Trimming removed 0 bases at V and 0 bases at J, with 24 bases between. Germline V CDR1 and CDR2: MGHRA, YSYEKL. The CDR3 is 20 amino acids. The CDR3 loop reads CASSQDAVKGRVADSYEQYF. CDR3 DNA sequence: TGCGCCAGCAGCCAAGATGCTGTTAAGGGGCGGGTAGCGGACTCCTACGAGCAGTACTTC.

This clone was counted only a few times. V gene TRBV7-9 combines with J gene TRBJ2-1; D remains unclear. Deletions cut 1 base from V and 6 bases from J, with 13 bases between. There are 15 residues in the CDR3. Germline CDR1 and CDR2: SEHNR and FQNEAQ (reference sequence). The CDR3 DNA follows: TGTGCCAGCAGCTTAGGCCTCCTACAGAGCAATGAGCAGTTCTTC. It is translated as CASSLGLLQSNEQFF.